What follows are 5 T cell receptor beta chains derived from one specimen sequenced in a study of a mutant IDH1 vaccine in newly diagnosed glioma. Method: immunoSEQ multiplex PCR; TCRdb's copy keeps in-frame clones and lacks some. The table lists under 45,000 clones, about three quarters of them singletons, with 5% to 6% in the top ten. Specified time point: week 23, last vaccination. Topical imiquimod accompanied each vaccine dose, which consisted of 300 ug of mutant IDH1 20-mer peptide. Antigens for these TCRs are unknown. Sequencing used PBMCs, obtained from a glioma patient whose treatment included an IDH1 peptide vaccine. Receptor source: a man aged 45-60 years with glioma.

The CDR3 nucleotides read TGTGCCAGCATCACGGGGACAGGGACCGGGGAGCTGTTTTTT. This translates into CASITGTGTGELFF. This chain connects TRBV6-6 to TRBJ2-2; 9 bases match TRBD1. V was pared by 7 bases and J by 5 bases, with 5 bases of the junction left unmatched. Germline V CDR1 and CDR2: MNHNY, SVGAGI (reference sequence). CDR3 length: 14 amino acids.

V and J are TRBV9 and TRBJ1-3; D might be TRBD1 (6 bases). The CDR3 covers 16 residues. Germline loops: CDR1 SGDLS, CDR2 YYNGEE. V was cut by 1 base and J by 2 bases, with 13 bases left in between. The DNA for the CDR3 is TGTGCCAGCAGCGTATATGACCAGGGGCCTGGAAACACCATATATTTT. The encoded protein is CASSVYDQGPGNTIYF.

The sample holds a few counts of this clone. This chain links TRBV5-1 with TRBJ1-1; D is unresolved. CDR3 length equals 14 residues. Germline assignment: CDR1 SGHRS and CDR2 YFSETQ. V was trimmed by 6 bases and J by 5 bases, leaving 17 bases between them. The CDR3 nucleotides are TGCGCCAGCAACTCGAAGGGAATTGGGACTGAAGCTTTCTTT. Translating gives CASNSKGIGTEAFF.

The chain has TRBV7-9 and TRBJ2-5; no clear D gene. V was shortened by 5 bases and J by 2 bases, with 12 bases between the two germline ends. Germline CDR1 reads SEHNR; CDR2 reads FQNEAQ (reference sequence). CDR3 length equals 14 residues. Here the CDR3 reads CASSEPVWQETQYF. The CDR3 nucleotides are TGTGCCAGCAGCGAACCTGTGTGGCAAGAGACCCAGTACTTC.

The rearrangement joins TRBV7-2 to TRBJ2-7, with D unresolved. The germline gives CDR1 SGHTA, CDR2 FQGNSA. This CDR3 contains 14 residues. Trimming removed 5 bases at V and 0 bases at J, with 11 bases between. This CDR3 is CASSKVTDSYEQYF. Here the CDR3 DNA reads TGTGCCAGCAGCAAAGTCACAGACTCCTACGAGCAGTACTTC.